Described below is a single T cell receptor (beta chain) sequence and its context. Antigen specificity is unknown. The ends lost 1 base at V and 2 bases at J; junction bases unmatched: 6. The CDR3 loop spans 18 amino acids. The germline V gene encodes CDR1 MGHRA and CDR2 YSYEKL. These data originate in a study of T cell responses to AZD1222 COVID-19 vaccine. Study conclusions and caveats: Repertoires in all cases were sampled only once the peak T cell response had passed. Spike-spanning, vaccine-associated CD4 TCRs were dominant at 160-218 and 743-854. A rise in Spike-specific TCR breadth and depth followed two AZD1222 doses. Donors, mostly white British, included more females; clonal diversity was possibly underestimated.

TCRdb's table, derived via immunoSEQ multiplex PCR, lists solely in-frame clones and lacks some. The repertoire holds 150,000 to 200,000 clones, with 85% to 90% as singletons. V usage is TRBV4-1 and J usage is TRBJ2-1, with TRBD2 identical over 12 bases. The TCR was taken from an adult who received the MenACWY meningococcal vaccine as a control. The sample was peripheral blood, taken 28 days after the second dose of the MenACWY control vaccine. Here the CDR3 DNA reads TGCGCCAGCAGCCAAGTCCCCGGACTAGCGGGGACCTACAATGAGCAGTTCTTC. Its translation: CASSQVPGLAGTYNEQFF.